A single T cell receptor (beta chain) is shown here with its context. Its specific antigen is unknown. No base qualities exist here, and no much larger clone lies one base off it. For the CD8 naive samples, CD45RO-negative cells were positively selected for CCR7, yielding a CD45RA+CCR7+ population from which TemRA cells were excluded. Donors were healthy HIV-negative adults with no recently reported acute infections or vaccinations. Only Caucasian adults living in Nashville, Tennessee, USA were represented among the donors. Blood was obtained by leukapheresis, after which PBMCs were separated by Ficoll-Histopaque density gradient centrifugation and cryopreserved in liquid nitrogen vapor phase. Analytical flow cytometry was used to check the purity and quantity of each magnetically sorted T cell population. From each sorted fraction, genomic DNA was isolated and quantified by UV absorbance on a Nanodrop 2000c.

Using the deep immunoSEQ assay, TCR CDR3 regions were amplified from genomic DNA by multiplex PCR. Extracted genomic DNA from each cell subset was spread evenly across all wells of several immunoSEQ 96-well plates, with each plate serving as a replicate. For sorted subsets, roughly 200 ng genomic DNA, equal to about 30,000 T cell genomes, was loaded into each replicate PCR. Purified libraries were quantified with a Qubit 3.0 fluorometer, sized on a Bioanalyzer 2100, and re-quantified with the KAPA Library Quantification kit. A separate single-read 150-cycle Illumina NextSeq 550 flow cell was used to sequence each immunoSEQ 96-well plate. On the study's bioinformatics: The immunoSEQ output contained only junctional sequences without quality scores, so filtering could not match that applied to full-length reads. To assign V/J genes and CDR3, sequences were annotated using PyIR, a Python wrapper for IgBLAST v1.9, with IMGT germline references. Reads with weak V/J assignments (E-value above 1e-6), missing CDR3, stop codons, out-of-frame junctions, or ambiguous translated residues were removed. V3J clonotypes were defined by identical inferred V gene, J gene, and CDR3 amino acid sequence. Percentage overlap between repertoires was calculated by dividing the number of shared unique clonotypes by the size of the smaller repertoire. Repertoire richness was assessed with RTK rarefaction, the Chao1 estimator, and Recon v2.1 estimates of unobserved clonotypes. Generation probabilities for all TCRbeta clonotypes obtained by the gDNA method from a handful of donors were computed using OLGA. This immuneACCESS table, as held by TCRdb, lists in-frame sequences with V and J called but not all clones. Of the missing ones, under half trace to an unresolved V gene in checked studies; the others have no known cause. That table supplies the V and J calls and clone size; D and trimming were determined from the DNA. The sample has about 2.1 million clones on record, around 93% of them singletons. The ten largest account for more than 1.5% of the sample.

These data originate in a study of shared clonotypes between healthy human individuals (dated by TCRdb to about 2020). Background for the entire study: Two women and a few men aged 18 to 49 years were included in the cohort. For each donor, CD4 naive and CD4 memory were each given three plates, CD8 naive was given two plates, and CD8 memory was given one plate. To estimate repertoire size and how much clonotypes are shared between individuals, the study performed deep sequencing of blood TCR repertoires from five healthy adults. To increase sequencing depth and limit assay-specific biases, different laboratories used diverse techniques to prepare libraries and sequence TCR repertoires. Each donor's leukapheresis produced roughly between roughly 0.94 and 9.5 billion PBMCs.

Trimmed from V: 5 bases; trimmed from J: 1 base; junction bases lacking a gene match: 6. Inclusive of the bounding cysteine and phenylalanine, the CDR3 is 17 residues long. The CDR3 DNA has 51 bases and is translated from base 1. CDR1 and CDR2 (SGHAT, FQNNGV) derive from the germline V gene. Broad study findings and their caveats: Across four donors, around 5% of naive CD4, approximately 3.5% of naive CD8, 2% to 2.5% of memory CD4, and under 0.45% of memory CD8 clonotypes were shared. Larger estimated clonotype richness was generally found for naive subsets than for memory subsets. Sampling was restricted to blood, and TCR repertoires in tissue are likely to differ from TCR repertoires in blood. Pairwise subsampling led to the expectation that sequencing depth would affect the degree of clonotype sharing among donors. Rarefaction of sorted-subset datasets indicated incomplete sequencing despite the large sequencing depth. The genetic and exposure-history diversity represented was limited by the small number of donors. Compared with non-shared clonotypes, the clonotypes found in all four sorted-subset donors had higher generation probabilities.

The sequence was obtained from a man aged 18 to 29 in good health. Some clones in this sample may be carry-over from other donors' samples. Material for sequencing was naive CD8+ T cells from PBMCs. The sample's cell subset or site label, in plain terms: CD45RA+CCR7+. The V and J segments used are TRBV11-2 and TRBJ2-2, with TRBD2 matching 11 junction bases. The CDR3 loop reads CASSLSGTSGNTGELFF. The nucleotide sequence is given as TGTGCCAGCAGCCTTTCCGGGACTAGCGGGAACACCGGGGAGCTGTTTTTT.